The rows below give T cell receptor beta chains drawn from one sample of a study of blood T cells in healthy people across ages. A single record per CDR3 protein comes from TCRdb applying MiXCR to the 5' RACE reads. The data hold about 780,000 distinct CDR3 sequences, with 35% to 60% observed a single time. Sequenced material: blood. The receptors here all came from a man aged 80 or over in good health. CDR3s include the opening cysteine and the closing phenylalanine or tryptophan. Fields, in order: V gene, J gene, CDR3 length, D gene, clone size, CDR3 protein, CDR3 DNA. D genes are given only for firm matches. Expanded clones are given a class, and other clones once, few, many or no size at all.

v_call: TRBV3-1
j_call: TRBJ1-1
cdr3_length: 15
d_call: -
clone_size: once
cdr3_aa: CASSRSQRAESEAFF
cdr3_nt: TGTGCCAGCAGCCGCTCGCAGCGGGCGGAATCTGAAGCTTTCTTT

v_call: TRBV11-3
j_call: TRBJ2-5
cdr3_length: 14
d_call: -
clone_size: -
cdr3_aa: CASSFEASQETQYF
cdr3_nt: TGTGCCAGCAGCTTTGAGGCAAGTCAAGAGACCCAGTACTTC

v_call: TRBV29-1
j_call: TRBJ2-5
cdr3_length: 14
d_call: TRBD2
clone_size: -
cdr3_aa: CSASLAEGKETQYF
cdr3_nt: TGCAGCGCCTCGCTAGCGGAGGGGAAAGAGACCCAGTACTTC

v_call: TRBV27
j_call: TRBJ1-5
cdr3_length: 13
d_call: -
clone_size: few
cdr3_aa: CASSLFEYQPQHF
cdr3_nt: TGTGCCAGCAGTTTATTTGAGTATCAGCCCCAGCATTTT

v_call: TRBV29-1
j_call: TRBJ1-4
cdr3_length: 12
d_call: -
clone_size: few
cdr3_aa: CSVGGGAQKLFF
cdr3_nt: TGCAGCGTTGGGGGGGGCGCGCAAAAACTGTTTTTT

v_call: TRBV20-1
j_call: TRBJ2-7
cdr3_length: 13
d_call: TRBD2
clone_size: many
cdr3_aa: CSATGLGNYEQYF
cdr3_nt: TGCAGTGCTACAGGACTAGGAAACTACGAGCAGTACTTC

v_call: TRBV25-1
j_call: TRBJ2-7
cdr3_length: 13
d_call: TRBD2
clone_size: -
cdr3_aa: CASSQGLAGEQYF
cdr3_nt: TGTGCCAGCAGTCAGGGACTAGCGGGAGAGCAGTACTTC

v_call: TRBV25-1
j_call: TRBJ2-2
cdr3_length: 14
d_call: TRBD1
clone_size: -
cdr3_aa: CATGDRVGTGELFF
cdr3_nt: TGTGCCACCGGGGACAGGGTCGGAACCGGGGAGCTGTTTTTT

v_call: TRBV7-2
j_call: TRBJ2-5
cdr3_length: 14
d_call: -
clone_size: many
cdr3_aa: CASSLIGPGETQYF
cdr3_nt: TGTGCCAGCAGCTTAATTGGACCGGGAGAGACCCAGTACTTC

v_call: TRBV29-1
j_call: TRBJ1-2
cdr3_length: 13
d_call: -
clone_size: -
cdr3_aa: CSVEIAGPYGYTF
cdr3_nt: TGCAGCGTTGAAATAGCAGGGCCCTATGGCTACACCTTC

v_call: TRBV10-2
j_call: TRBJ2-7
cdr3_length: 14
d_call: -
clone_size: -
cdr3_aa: CASSESPRFYEQYF
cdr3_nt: TGCGCCAGCAGTGAGTCGCCGCGCTTCTACGAGCAGTACTTC

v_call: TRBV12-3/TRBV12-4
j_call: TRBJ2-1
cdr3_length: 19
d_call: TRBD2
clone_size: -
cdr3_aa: CASSFSLAGGGPSYNEQFF
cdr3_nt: TGTGCCAGCAGTTTCTCACTAGCGGGAGGGGGGCCCTCCTACAATGAGCAGTTCTTC

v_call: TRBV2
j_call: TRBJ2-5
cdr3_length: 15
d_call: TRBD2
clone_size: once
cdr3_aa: CASSSSSGYQETQYF
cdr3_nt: TGTGCCAGCAGTTCCTCTAGCGGGTACCAAGAGACCCAGTACTTC

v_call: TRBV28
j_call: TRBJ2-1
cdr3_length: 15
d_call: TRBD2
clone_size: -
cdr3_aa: CASSSRLAGVNEQFF
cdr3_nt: TGTGCCAGCAGTTCTAGGCTAGCGGGAGTCAATGAGCAGTTCTTC

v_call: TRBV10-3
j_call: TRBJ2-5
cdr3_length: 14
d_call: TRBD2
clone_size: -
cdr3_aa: CAIRGTSGIDEQYF
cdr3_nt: TGTGCCATCAGGGGGACTAGCGGGATCGATGAGCAGTACTTC

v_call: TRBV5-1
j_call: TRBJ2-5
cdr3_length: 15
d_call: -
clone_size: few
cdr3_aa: CASSLGQGRMETQYF
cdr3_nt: TGCGCCAGCAGCTTGGGCCAGGGGAGGATGGAGACCCAGTACTTC

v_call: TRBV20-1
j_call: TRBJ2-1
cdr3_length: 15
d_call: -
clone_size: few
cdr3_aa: CSALRASSSYNEQFF
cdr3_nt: TGCAGTGCCCTTCGGGCATCTAGCTCCTACAATGAGCAGTTCTTC

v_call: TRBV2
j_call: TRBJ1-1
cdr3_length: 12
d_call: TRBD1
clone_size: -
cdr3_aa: CASGDRGSEAFF
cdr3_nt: TGTGCCAGCGGAGACAGGGGGTCTGAAGCTTTCTTT

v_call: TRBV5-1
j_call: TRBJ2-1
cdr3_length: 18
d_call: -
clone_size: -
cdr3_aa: CASSLKLIGAGSYNEQFF
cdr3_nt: TGCGCCAGCAGCTTGAAACTAATAGGGGCAGGCTCCTACAATGAGCAGTTCTTC

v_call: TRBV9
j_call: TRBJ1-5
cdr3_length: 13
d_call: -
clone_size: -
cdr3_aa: CASSPRRDQPQHF
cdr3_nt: TGTGCCAGCAGCCCCCGGAGGGATCAGCCCCAGCATTTT

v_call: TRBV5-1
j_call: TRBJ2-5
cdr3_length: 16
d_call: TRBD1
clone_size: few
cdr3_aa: CASTPPGQASKGTQYF
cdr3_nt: TGCGCCAGCACGCCTCCGGGACAGGCCTCCAAGGGGACCCAGTACTTC

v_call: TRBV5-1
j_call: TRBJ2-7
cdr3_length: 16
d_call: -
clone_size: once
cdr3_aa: CASSLGGTFYYNEQYF
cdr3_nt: TGCGCCAGCAGCTTGGGGGGGACTTTCTACTACAATGAGCAGTACTTC

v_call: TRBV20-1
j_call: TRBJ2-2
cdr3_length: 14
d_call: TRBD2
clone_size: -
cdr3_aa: CSACPSGATGELFF
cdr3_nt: TGCAGTGCTTGCCCTAGCGGGGCCACCGGGGAGCTGTTTTTT

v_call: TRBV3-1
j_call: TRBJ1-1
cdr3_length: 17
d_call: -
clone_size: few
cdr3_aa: CASSQDWGRGLNTEAFF
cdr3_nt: TGTGCCAGCAGCCAAGATTGGGGACGGGGGCTGAACACTGAAGCTTTCTTT

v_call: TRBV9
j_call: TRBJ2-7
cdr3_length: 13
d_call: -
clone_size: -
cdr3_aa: CASSSQRYNEQYF
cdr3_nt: TGTGCCAGCAGCTCTCAGCGATACAATGAGCAGTACTTC

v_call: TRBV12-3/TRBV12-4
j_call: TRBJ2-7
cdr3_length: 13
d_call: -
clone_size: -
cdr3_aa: CASSLIFGYEQYF
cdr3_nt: TGTGCCAGCAGTTTAATCTTCGGCTACGAGCAGTACTTC

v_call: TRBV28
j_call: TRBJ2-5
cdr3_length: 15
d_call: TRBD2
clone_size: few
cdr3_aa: CASSLGGSGRETQYF
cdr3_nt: TGTGCCAGCAGTTTAGGTGGTAGCGGGCGAGAGACCCAGTACTTC

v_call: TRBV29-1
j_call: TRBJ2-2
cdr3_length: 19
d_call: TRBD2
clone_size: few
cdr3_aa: CSVQVTLGGRARNTGELFF
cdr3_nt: TGCAGCGTTCAAGTCACCCTAGGCGGGAGGGCCCGAAACACCGGGGAGCTGTTTTTT

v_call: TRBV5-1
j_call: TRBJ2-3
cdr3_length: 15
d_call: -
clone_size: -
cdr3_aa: CASSLEASSGDTQYF
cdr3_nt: TGCGCCAGCAGCTTGGAAGCCTCCTCAGGGGATACGCAGTATTTT

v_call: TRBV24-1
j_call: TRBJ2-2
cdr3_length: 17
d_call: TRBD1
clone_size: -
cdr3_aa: CATSVSAQTGGIGELFF
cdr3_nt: TGTGCCACCAGTGTAAGCGCCCAGACAGGGGGCATCGGGGAGCTGTTTTTT

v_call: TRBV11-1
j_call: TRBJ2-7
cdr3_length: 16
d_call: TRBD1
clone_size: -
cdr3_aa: CASSHGRRDSSYEQYF
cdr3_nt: TGTGCCAGCAGCCACGGACGCCGGGACAGCTCCTACGAGCAGTACTTC

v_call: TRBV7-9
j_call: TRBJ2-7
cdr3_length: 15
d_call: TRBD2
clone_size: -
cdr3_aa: CASSLAAGGFYEQYF
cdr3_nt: TGTGCCAGCAGCTTAGCAGCGGGAGGGTTCTACGAGCAGTACTTC